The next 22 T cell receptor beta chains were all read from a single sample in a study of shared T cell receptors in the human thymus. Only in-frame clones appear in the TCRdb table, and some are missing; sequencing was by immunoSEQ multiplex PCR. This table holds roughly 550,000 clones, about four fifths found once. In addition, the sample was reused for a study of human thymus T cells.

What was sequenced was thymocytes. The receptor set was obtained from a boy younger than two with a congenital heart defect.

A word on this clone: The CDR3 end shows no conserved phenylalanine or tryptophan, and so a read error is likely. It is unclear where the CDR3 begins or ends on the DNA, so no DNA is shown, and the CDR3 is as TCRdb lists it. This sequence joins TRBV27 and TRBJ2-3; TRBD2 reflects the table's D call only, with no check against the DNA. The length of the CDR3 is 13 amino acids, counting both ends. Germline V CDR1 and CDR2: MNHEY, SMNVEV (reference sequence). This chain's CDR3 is CASSFRKGTDTFM.

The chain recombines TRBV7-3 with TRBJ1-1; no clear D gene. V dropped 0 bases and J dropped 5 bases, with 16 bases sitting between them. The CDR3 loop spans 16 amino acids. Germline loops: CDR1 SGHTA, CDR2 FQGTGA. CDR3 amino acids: CASSLTEDAGRTEAFF. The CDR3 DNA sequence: TGTGCCAGCAGCTTAACGGAGGACGCCGGGAGAACTGAAGCTTTCTTT.

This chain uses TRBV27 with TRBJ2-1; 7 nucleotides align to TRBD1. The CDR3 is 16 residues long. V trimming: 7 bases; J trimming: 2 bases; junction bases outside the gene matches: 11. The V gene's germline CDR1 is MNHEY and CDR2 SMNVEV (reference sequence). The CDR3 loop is CASTPSPGQPYNEQFF. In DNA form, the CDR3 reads TGTGCCAGCACCCCAAGCCCGGGACAGCCCTACAATGAGCAGTTCTTC.

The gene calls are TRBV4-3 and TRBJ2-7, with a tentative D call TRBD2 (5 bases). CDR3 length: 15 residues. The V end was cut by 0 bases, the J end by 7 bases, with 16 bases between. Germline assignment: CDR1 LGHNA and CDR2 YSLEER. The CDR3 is CASSQDRRDTGEQYF. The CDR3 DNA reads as TGCGCCAGCAGCCAAGATCGAAGGGATACGGGGGAGCAGTACTTC.

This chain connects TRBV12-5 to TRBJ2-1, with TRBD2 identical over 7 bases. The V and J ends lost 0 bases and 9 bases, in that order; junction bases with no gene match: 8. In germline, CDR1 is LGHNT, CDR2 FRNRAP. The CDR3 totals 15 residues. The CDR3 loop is CASGLVVAGEGEQFF. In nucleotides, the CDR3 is TGTGCTAGTGGTTTGGTAGTAGCGGGCGAGGGTGAGCAGTTCTTC.

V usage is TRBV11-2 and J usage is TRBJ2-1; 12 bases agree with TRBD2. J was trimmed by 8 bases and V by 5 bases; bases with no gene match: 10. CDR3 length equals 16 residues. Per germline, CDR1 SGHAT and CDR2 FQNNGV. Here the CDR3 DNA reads TGTGCCAGCAGCGCCCCTAGCGGGAGGGCCTCAGATGAGCAGTTCTTC. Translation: CASSAPSGRASDEQFF.

In DNA form, the CDR3 reads TGCGCCAGCAGTCAACCCGGGACAGTCTATGGCTACACCTTC. Amino acids: CASSQPGTVYGYTF. J is TRBJ1-2 and V is TRBV23-1; TRBD1 agrees at 7 bases. TRBV23-1 qualifies as an ORF whose function is uncertain. The CDR3 has 14 residues. J lost 4 bases, V lost 2 bases, and 4 bases had no gene match.

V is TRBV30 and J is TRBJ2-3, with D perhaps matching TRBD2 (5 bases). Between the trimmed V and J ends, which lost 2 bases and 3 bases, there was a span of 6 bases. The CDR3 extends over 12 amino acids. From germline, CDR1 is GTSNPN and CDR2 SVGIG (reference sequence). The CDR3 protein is CAWSRGTDTQYF. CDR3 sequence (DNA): TGTGCCTGGAGTCGCGGGACAGATACGCAGTATTTT.

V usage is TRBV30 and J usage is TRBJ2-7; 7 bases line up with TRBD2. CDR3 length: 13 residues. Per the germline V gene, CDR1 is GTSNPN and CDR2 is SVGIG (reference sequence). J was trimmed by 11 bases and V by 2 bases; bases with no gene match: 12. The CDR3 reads CAWSPLGGSWKYF. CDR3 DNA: TGTGCCTGGAGTCCCTTGGGCGGGAGTTGGAAGTACTTC. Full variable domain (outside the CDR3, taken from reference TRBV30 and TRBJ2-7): SQTIHQWPATLVQPVGSPLSLECTVEGTSNPNLYWYRQAAGRGLQLLFYSVGIGQISSEVPQNLSASRPQDRQFILSSKKLLLSDSGFYLCAWSPLGGSWKYFGPGTRLTVT.

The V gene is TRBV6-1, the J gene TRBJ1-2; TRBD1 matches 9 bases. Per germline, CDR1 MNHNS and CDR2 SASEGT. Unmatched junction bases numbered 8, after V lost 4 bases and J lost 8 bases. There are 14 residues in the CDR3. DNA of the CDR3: TGTGCCAGCAGTGGCCGGGACAGGGAAACGGGCTACACCTTC. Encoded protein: CASSGRDRETGYTF.

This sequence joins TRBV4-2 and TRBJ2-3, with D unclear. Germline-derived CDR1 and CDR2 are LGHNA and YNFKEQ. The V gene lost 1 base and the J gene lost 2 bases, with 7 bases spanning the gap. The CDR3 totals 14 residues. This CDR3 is CASSQVDITDTQYF. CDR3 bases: TGTGCCAGCAGCCAAGTAGACATCACAGATACGCAGTATTTT.

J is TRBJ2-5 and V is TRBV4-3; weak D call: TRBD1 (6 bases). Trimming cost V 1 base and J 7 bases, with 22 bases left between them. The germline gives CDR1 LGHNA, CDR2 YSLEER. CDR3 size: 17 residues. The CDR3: CASSQGKWDTKLGTQYF. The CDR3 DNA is TGCGCCAGCAGCCAAGGAAAGTGGGACACCAAGTTAGGGACCCAGTACTTC.

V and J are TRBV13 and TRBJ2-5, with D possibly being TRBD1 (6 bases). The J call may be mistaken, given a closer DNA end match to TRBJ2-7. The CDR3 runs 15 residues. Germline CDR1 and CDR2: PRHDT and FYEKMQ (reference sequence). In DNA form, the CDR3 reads TGTGCCAGCAGCTTAACCCAGGGACAAACCTACGAGCAGTACTTC. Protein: CASSLTQGQTYEQYF.

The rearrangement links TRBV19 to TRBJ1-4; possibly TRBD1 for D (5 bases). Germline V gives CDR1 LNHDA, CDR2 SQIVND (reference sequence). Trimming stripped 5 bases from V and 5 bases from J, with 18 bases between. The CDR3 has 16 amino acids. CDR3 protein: CASSRPPWEGNEKLFF. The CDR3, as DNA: TGTGCCAGTAGTCGCCCTCCTTGGGAGGGGAATGAAAAACTGTTTTTT.

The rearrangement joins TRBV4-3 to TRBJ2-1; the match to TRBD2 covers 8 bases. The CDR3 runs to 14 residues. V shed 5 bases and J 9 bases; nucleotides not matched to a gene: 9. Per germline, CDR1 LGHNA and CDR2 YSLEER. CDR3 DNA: TGCGCCAGCAGCTTTATGGCGGGGGGCGGTGAGCAGTTCTTC. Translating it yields CASSFMAGGGEQFF.

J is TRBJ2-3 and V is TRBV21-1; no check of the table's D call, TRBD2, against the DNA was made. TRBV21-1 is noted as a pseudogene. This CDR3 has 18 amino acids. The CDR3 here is CASSKGSGEGSSTDTQYF. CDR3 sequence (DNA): TGTGCCAGCAGCAAGGGATCGGGAGAGGGTTCTAGCACAGATACGCAGTATTTT.

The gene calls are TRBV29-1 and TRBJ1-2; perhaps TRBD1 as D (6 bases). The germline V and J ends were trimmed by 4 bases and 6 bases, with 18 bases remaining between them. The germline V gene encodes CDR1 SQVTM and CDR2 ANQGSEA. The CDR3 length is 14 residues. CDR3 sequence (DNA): TGCAGCGTTGTTTCCCCGACAGGCCCTGATGGCTACACCTTC. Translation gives CSVVSPTGPDGYTF.

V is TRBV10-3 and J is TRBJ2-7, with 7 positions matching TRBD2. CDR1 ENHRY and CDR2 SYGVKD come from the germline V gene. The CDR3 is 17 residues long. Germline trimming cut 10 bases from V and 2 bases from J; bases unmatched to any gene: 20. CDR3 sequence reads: CATHPSAALAPAYEQYF. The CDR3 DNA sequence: TGTGCCACCCACCCGTCAGCGGCACTAGCGCCAGCCTACGAGCAGTACTTC.

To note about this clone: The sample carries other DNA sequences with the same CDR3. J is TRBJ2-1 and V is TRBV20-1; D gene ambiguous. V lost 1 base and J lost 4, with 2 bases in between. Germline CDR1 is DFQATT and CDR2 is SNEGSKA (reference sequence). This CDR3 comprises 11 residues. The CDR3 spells CSARAYNEQFF. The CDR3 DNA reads TGCAGTGCTAGAGCATACAATGAGCAGTTCTTC.

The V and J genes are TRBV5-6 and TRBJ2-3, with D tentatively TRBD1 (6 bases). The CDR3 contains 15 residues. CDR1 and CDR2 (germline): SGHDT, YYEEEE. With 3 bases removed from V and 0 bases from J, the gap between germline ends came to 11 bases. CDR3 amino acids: CASSSGTPSTDTQYF. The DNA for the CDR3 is TGTGCCAGCAGCTCCGGGACACCCAGCACAGATACGCAGTATTTT.

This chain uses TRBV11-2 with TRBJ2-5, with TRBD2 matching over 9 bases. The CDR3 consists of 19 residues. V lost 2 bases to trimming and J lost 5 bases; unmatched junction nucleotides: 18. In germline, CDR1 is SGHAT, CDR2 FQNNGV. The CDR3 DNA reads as TGTGCCAGCAGCTTATCGACTTTATTTGCGGGAGGGAAAACGGAGACCCAGTACTTC. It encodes CASSLSTLFAGGKTETQYF.

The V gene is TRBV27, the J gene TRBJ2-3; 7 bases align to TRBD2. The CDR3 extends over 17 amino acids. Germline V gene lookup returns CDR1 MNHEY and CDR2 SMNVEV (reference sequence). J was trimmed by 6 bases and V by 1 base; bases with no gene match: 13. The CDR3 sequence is CASSLLASGPLRDTQYF. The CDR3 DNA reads TGTGCCAGCAGTTTATTAGCTAGCGGTCCCTTAAGGGATACGCAGTATTTT.